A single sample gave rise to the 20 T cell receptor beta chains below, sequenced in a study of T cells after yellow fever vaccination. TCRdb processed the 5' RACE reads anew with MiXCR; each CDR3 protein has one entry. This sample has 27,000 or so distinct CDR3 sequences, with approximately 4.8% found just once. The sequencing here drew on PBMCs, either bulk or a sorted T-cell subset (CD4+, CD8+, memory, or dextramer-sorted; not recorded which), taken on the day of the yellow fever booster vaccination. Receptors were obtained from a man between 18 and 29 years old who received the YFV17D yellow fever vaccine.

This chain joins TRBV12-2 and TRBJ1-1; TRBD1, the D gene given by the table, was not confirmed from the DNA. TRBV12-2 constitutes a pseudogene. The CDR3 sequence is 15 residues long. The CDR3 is CASRHRGAGDTEAFF. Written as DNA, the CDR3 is TGTGCAAGTCGCCACCGGGGCGCGGGGGACACTGAAGCTTTCTTT.

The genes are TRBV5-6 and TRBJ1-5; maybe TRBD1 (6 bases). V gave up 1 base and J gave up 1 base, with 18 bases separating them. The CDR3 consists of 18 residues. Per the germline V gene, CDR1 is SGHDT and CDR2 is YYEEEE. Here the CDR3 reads CASSLTGFPLASNQPQHF. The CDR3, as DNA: TGTGCCAGCAGCTTGACAGGGTTTCCTTTGGCAAGCAATCAGCCCCAGCATTTT.

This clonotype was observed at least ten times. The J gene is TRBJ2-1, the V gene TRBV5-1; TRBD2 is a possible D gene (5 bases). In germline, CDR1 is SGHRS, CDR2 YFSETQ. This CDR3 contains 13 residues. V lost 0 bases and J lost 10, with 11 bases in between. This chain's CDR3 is CASSLAGEPEQFF. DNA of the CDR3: TGCGCCAGCAGCTTGGCCGGGGAACCGGAGCAGTTCTTC.

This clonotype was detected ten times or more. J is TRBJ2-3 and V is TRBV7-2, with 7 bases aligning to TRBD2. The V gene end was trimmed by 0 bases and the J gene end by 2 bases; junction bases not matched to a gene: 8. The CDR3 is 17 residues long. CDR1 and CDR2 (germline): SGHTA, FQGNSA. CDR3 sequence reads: CASSLARPGLPTDTQYF. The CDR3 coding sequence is TGTGCCAGCAGCTTAGCGCGGCCGGGACTACCCACAGATACGCAGTATTTT.

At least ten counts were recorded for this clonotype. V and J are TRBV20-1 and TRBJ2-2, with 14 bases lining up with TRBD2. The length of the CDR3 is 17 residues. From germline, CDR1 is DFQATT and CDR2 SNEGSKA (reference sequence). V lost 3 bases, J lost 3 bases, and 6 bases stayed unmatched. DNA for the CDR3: TGCAGTGCTAGGGGACTAGCGGGGGAGATTTACACCGGGGAGCTGTTTTTT. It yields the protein CSARGLAGEIYTGELFF.

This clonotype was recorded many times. The chain's CDR3 is CASSLGWTGISPLHF. The CDR3 region has the DNA TGTGCCAGCAGCTTGGGGTGGACAGGCATTTCACCCCTCCACTTT. This sequence joins TRBV5-6 and TRBJ1-6; 7 bases map to TRBD1. The CDR3 has 15 residues. Trimming at V came to 0 bases and at J to 9 bases, leaving 6 bases not matched to a gene. Germline V gene data show CDR1 as SGHDT and CDR2 as YYEEEE.

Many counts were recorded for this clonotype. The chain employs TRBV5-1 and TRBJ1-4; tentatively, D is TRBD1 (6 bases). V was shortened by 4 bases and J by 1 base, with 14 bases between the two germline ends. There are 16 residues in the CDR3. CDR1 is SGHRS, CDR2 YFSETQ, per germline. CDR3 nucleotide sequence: TGCGCCAGCAGCCGTGAGGGGGGAAGAACTAATGAAAAACTGTTTTTT. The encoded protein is CASSREGGRTNEKLFF.

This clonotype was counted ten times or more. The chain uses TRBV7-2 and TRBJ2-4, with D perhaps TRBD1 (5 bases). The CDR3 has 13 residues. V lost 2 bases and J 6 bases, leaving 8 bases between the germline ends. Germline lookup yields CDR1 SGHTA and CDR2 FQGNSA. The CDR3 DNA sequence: TGTGCCAGCAGCTTACAGGGTGGAAACATTCAGTACTTC. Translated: CASSLQGGNIQYF.

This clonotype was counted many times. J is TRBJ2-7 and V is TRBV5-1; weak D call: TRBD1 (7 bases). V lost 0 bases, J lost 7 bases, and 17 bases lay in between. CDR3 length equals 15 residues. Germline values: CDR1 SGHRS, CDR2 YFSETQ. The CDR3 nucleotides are TGCGCCAGCAGCTTGGGGCAGGGGGGCCGAGGGGAGCAGTACTTC. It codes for CASSLGQGGRGEQYF.

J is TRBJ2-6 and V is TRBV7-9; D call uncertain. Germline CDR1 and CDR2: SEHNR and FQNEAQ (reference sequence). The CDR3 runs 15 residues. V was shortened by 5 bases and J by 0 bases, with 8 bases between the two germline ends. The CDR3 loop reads CASSAWASGANVLTF. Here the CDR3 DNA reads TGTGCCAGCAGCGCTTGGGCCTCTGGGGCCAACGTCCTGACTTTC.

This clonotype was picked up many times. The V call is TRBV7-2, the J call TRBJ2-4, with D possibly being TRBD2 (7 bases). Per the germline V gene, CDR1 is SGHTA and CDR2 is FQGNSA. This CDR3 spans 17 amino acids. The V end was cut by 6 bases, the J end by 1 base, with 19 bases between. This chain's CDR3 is CASSSTLGGAAKNIQYF. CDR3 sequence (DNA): TGTGCCAGCAGTTCGACCCTAGGGGGGGCGGCCAAAAACATTCAGTACTTC. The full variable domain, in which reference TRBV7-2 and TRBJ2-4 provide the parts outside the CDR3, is GAGVSQSPSNKVTEKGKDVELRCDPISGHTALYWYRQSLGQGLEFLIYFQGNSAPDKSGLPSDRFSAERTGGSVSTLTIQRTQQEDSAVYLCASSSTLGGAAKNIQYFGAGTRLSVL.

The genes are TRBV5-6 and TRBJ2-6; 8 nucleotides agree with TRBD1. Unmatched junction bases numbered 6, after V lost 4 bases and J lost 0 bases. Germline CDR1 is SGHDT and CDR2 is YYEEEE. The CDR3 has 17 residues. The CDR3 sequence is CASSHPGQVSGANVLTF. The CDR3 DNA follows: TGTGCCAGCAGCCACCCGGGACAGGTCTCTGGGGCCAACGTCCTGACTTTC. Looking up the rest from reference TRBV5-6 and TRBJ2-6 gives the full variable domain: DAGVTQSPTHLIKTRGQQVTLRCSPKSGHDTVSWYQQALGQGPQFIFQYYEEEERQRGNFPDRFSGHQFPNYSSELNVNALLLGDSALYLCASSHPGQVSGANVLTFGAGSRLTVL.

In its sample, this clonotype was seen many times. The CDR3 region is CASRRGQFLDETQYF. Written as DNA, the CDR3 is TGCGCCAGCAGGCGGGGACAGTTCCTAGACGAGACCCAGTACTTC. V usage is TRBV5-1 and J usage is TRBJ2-5; TRBD1 is a possible D gene (7 bases). CDR1 is SGHRS and CDR2 is YFSETQ in the germline V gene. Trimming pared 5 bases from V and 5 bases from J, leaving 19 bases between. CDR3 length equals 15 residues.

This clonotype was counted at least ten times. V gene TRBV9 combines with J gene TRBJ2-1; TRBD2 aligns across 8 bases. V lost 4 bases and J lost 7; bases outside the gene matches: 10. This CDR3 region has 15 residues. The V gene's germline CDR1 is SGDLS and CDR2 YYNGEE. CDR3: CASSPGRGTLNEQFF. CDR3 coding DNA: TGTGCCAGCAGCCCCGGGAGGGGGACCCTAAATGAGCAGTTCTTC.

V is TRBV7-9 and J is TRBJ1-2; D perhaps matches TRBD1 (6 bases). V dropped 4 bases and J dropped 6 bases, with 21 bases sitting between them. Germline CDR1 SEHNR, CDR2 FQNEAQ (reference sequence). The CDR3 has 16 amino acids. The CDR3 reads CASSYGTSFSGDGYTF. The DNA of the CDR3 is TGTGCCAGCAGCTACGGGACAAGCTTTTCTGGGGATGGCTACACCTTC.

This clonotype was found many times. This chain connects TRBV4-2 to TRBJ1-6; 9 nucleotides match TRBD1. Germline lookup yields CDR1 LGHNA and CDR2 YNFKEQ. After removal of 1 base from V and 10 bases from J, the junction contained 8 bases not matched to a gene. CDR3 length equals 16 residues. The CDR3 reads CASSQGYGTGKSPLHF. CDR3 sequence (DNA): TGTGCCAGCAGCCAAGGCTACGGGACAGGGAAATCACCCCTCCACTTT.

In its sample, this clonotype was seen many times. CDR3 protein: CASRETGDGYTF. The DNA of the CDR3 is TGTGCCAGCAGAGAAACGGGTGATGGCTACACCTTC. V usage is TRBV2 and J usage is TRBJ1-2; D is ambiguous. Deletions cut 6 bases from V and 6 bases from J, with 11 bases between. The V gene's germline CDR1 is SNHLY and CDR2 FYNNEI. CDR3 length: 12 amino acids.

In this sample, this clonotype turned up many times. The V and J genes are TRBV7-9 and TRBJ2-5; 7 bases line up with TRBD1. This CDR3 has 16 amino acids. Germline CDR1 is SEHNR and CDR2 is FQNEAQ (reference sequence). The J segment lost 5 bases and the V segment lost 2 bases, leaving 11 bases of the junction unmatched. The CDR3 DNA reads TGTGCCAGCAGCTTATTAAGGGATCTAGGGGGCGAGACCCAGTACTTC. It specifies CASSLLRDLGGETQYF.

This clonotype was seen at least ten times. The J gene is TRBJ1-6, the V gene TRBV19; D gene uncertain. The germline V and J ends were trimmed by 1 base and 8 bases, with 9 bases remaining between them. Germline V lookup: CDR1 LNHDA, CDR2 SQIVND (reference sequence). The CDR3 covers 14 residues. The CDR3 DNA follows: TGTGCCAGTAGTATAGCCCCCGGCGATTCACCCCTCCACTTT. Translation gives CASSIAPGDSPLHF.

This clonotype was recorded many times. The CDR3 DNA is TGTGCCAGCAGGGCCAAGGGACTGAGCTCCTACGAGCAGTACGTC. The encoded protein is CASRAKGLSSYEQYV. The V and J genes are TRBV27 and TRBJ2-7, with D possibly matching TRBD2 (6 bases). The germline V gene has CDR1 MNHEY and CDR2 SMNVEV (reference sequence). Trimming took off 6 bases at V and 0 bases at J, with 15 bases between the two ends. The CDR3 spans 15 residues.